This T cell receptor beta chain was identified in a study of somatic mutations in cytotoxic T cells in rheumatoid arthritis. Study-level background: Flow cytometric sorting isolated some V beta antibody-stained T-cell populations at nearly 100% purity, and among them were V beta1+ cells that underwent TCRB sequencing. Study-level results: CD8+ clonality rose with age in rheumatoid arthritis patients, not healthy controls.

Losses at the gene ends were 1 base for V and 10 bases for J; bases not matched to a gene: 2. Germline V gene sequence: CDR1 LNHDA, CDR2 SQIVND (reference sequence). The length of the CDR3 is 14 residues. Sequencing was performed with immunoSEQ multiplex PCR; in TCRdb, only in-frame clones are kept and a portion is missing. Here the sample spans more than 10,000 clones, roughly four fifths being singletons. This clone was recorded only once. As yet, its antigen is unknown. The chain has TRBV19 and TRBJ1-6; 9 bases agree with TRBD1. This receptor was taken from a woman aged 55-70 years in good health. Input material: CD8+ T cells sorted from blood. CDR3 coding DNA: TGTGCCAGTAGTATAGGGACAGGGGACTCACCCCTCCACTTT. Its protein is CASSIGTGDSPLHF. The full variable domain, completed using reference TRBV19 and TRBJ1-6, is DGGITQSPKYLFRKEGQNVTLSCEQNLNHDAMYWYRQDPGQGLRLIYYSQIVNDFQKGDIAEGYSVSREKKESFPLTVTSAQKNPTAFYLCASSIGTGDSPLHFGNGTRLTVT.